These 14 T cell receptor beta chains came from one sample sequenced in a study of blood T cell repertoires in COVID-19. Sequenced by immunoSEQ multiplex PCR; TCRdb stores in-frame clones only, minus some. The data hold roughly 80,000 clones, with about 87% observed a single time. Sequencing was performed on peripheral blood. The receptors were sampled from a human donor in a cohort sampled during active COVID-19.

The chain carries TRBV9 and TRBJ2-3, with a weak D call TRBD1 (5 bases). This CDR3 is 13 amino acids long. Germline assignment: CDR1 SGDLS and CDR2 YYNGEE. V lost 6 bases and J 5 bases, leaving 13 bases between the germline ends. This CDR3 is CASTKRGGDTQYF. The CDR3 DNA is TGTGCCAGCACCAAAAGGGGTGGAGATACGCAGTATTTT. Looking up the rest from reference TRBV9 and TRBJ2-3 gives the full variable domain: DSGVTQTPKHLITATGQRVTLRCSPRSGDLSVYWYQQSLDQGLQFLIQYYNGEERAKGNILERFSAQQFPDLHSELNLSSLELGDSALYFCASTKRGGDTQYFGPGTRLTVL.

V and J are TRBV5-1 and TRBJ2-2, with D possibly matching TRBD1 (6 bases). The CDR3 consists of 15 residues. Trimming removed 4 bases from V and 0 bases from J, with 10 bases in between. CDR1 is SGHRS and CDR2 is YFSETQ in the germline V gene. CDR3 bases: TGCGCCAGCAGCCCTAGACAGGCGAACACCGGGGAGCTGTTTTTT. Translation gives CASSPRQANTGELFF.

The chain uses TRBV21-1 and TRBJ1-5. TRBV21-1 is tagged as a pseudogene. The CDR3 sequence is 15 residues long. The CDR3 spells CASSKDSESNQPQHF. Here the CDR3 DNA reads TGTGCCAGCAGCAAAGATAGTGAGAGCAATCAGCCCCAGCATTTT.

In nucleotides, the CDR3 is TGTGCCAGCAGTTTATACAAACAGGGGGGCTCCTACAATGAGCAGTTCTTC. The encoded protein is CASSLYKQGGSYNEQFF. V gene TRBV27 combines with J gene TRBJ2-1, with 8 bases aligning to TRBD1. The CDR3 length is 17 residues. CDR1 and CDR2 (germline): MNHEY, SMNVEV (reference sequence). V lost 1 base to trimming and J lost 0 bases; unmatched junction nucleotides: 5.

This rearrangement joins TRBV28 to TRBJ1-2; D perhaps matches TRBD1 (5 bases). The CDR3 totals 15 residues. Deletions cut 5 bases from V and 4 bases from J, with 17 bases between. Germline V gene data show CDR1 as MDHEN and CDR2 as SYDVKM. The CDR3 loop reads CASSRAGGGIYGYTF. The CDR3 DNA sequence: TGTGCCAGCAGTCGAGCCGGGGGAGGGATCTATGGCTACACCTTC.

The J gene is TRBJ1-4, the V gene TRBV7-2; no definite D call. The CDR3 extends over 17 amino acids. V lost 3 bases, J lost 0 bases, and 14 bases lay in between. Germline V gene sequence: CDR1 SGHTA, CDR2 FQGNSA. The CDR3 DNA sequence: TGTGCCAGCAGCTTTGCGTCCTACCTGACAACTAATGAAAAACTGTTTTTT. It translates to CASSFASYLTTNEKLFF.

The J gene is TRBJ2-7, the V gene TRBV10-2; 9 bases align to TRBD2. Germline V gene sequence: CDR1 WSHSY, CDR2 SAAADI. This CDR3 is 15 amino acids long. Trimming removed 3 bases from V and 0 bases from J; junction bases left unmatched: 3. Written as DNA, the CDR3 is TGCGCCAGCAGTGATTGGCGGGAGGGCTCCTACGAGCAGTACTTC. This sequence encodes CASSDWREGSYEQYF.

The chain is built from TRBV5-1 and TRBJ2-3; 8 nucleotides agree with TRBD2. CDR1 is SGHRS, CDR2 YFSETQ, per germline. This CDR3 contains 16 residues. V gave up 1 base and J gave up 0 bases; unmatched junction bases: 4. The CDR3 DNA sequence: TGCGCCAGCAGCTTGAGGGCTAGCGGGAGCACAGATACGCAGTATTTT. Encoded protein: CASSLRASGSTDTQYF.

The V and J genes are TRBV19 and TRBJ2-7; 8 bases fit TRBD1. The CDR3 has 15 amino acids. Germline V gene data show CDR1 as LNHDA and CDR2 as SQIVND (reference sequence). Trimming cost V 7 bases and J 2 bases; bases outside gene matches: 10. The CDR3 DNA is TGTGCCAGTACCCTAGGACAGGGAAATACCTACGAGCAGTACTTC. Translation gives CASTLGQGNTYEQYF.

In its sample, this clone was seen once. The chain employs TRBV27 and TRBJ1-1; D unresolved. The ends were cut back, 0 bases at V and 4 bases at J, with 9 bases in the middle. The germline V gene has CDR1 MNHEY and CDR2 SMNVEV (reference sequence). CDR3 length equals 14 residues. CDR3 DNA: TGTGCCAGCAGTTTATCTGGGGAGAGCACTGAAGCTTTCTTT. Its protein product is CASSLSGESTEAFF.

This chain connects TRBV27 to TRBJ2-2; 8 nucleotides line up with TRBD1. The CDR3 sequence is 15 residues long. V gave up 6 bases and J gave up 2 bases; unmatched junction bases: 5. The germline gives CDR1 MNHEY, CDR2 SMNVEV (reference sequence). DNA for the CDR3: TGTGCCAGCAGCTGGACAGGGCTTAACACCGGGGAGCTGTTTTTT. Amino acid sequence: CASSWTGLNTGELFF.

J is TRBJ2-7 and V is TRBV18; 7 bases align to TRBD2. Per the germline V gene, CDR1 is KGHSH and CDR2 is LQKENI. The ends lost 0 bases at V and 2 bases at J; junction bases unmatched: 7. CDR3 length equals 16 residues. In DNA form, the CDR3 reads TGTGCCAGCTCACCACCCGGGGGGTCTAATACCTACGAGCAGTACTTC. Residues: CASSPPGGSNTYEQYF.

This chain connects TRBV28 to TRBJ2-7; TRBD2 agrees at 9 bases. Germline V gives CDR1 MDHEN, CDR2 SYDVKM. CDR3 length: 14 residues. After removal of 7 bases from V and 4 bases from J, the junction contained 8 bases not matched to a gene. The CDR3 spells CASTERLAEYEQYF. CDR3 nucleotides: TGTGCCAGCACCGAGAGACTAGCGGAGTACGAGCAGTACTTC.

CDR3 protein: CASSPKQVNTEAFF. In DNA form, the CDR3 reads TGTGCCAGCTCACCGAAACAGGTGAACACTGAAGCTTTCTTT. The V call is TRBV18, the J call TRBJ1-1, with a tentative D call TRBD1 (5 bases). This CDR3 spans 14 amino acids. Germline V gene data show CDR1 as KGHSH and CDR2 as LQKENI. The V gene lost 3 bases and the J gene lost 0 bases, with 8 bases spanning the gap.